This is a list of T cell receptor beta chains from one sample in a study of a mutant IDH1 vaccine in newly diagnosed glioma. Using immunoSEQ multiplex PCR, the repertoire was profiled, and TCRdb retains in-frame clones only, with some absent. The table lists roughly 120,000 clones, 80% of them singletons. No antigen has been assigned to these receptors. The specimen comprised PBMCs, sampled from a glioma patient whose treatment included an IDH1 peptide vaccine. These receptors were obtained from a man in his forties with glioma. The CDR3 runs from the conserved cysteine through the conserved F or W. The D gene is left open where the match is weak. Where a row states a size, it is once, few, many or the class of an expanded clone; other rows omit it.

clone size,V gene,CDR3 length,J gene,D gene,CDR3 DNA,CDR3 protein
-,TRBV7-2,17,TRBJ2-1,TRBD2,TGTGCCAGCAGCTTTCCCGTCGGAGCGGGAGCGGGGAATGAGCAGTTCTTC,CASSFPVGAGAGNEQFF
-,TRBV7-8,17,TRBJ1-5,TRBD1,TGTGCCAGCAGCGACGGACAGGGCCGATATGGCAATCAGCCCCAGCATTTT,CASSDGQGRYGNQPQHF
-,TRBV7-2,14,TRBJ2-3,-,TGTGCCAGCAGCTTCGACGCGAGCCCGGATACGCAGTATTTT,CASSFDASPDTQYF
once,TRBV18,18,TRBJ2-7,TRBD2,TGTGCCAGCTCACCGAACCAATGGGAACTAGCGGGTTCCTACGAGCAGTACTTC,CASSPNQWELAGSYEQYF
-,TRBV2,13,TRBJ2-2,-,TGTGCCAGCAGTGGACAGAGAACCGGGGAGCTGTTTTTT,CASSGQRTGELFF
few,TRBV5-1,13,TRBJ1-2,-,TGCGCCAGCAAAAGGGAGAACCGCTATGGCTACACCTTC,CASKRENRYGYTF
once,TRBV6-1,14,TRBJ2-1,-,TGTGCCAGCAGTGGATCGGGGTCCTACAATGAGCAGTTCTTC,CASSGSGSYNEQFF
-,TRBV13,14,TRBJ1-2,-,TGTGCCAGCAGCTTAGCCCACAGGGCGCAGGGCTACACCTTC,CASSLAHRAQGYTF
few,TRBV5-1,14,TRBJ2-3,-,TGCGCCAGCAGCTTGGACACGTACACAGATACGCAGTATTTT,CASSLDTYTDTQYF
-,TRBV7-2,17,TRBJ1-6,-,TGTGCCAGCAGCTCCCGGGCCCCCGGGTCGTATAATTCACCCCTCCACTTT,CASSSRAPGSYNSPLHF
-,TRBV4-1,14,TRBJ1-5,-,TGCGCCAGCAGCCAGACAGACAGCAATCAGCCCCAGCATTTT,CASSQTDSNQPQHF
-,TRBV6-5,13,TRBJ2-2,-,TGTGTCAGCAGGAATCCTAACACCGGGGAGCTGTTTTTT,CVSRNPNTGELFF
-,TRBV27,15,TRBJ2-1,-,TGTGCCAGCAGTTTGGACAGACCGTCCTACAATGAGCAGTTCTTC,CASSLDRPSYNEQFF
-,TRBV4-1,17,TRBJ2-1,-,TGCGCCAGCAGCCAAGGGTTCCACGTGCTGGCCTACAATGAGCAGTTCTTC,CASSQGFHVLAYNEQFF
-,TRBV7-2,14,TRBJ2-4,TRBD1,TGTGCCAGCAGCCTTGAGGGGGCGCAGAACATTCAGTACTTC,CASSLEGAQNIQYF
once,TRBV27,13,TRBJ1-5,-,TGTGCCAGCTCCCCTTCTAGCAATCAGCCCCAGCATTTT,CASSPSSNQPQHF
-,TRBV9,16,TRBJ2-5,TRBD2,TGTGCCAGCAGCCAGGGACTAGCGGGGGGGAAAGAGACCCAGTACTTC,CASSQGLAGGKETQYF
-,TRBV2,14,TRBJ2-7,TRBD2,TGTGCCAGCAGGCCTCGGGGGGGAGGCCACGAGCAGTACTTC,CASRPRGGGHEQYF
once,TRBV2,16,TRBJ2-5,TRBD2,TGTGCCAGCAGTGAAGAACTAGCGGGGGGTCAAGAGACCCAGTACTTC,CASSEELAGGQETQYF
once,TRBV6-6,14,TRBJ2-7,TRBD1,TGTGCCAGCAGTTACCGGGACAGGGAGTACGAGCAGTACTTC,CASSYRDREYEQYF
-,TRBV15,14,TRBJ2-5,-,TGTGCCACCAGCAGAGGAACGGGCGGGGAGACCCAGTACTTC,CATSRGTGGETQYF
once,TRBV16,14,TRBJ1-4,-,TGTGCCAGCAGCCACCCTGGGCAGGATGAAAAACTGTTTTTT,CASSHPGQDEKLFF
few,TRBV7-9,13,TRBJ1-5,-,TGTGCACCACAGGCGAACATGGATCAGCCCCAGCATTTT,CAPQANMDQPQHF
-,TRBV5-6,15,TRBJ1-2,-,TGTGCCAGCAGCTTGGGACAGACGTATGACTATGGCTACACCTTC,CASSLGQTYDYGYTF
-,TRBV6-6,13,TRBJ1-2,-,TGTGCCAGCAGCCAACAGTCCCGCTATGGCTACACCTTC,CASSQQSRYGYTF
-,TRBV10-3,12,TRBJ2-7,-,TGTGCCACCGGGCGGGGTGGATACGAGCAGTACTTC,CATGRGGYEQYF
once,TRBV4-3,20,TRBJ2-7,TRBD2,TGCGCCAGCAGCCGCCCGTCCCCGTCCAGCGGGAGGGCCCTCTCCTACGAGCAGTACTTC,CASSRPSPSSGRALSYEQYF
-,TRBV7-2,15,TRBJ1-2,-,TGTGCCAGCACCCAGACCGGGGCCTTATCCTATGGCTACACCTTC,CASTQTGALSYGYTF
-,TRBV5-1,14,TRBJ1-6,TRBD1,TGCGCCAGCAGCATCCGGACAGGGGATTCACCCCTCCACTTT,CASSIRTGDSPLHF
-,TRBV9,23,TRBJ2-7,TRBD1,TGTGCCAGCAGCGTAGAAGTTCCACAGCCCCCTTCAACACGGGACAGGGGACCCTACGAGCAGTACTTC,CASSVEVPQPPSTRDRGPYEQYF
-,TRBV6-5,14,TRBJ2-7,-,TGTGCCAGCAGTATCCGGGAAAACGGCTACGAGCAGTACTTC,CASSIRENGYEQYF
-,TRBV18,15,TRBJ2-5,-,TGTGCCAGCTCATCCCGAGACACCATACAAGAGACCCAGTACTTC,CASSSRDTIQETQYF
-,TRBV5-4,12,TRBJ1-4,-,TGTGCCAGCGTAGCCAAGAATGAAAAACTGTTTTTT,CASVAKNEKLFF
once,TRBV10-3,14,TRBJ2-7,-,TGTGCCATCAGTGGTGGCAGGGTAACCTACGAGCAGTACTTC,CAISGGRVTYEQYF
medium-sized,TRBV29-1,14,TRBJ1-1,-,TGCAGCGTTCCACTACAGGGTCCCGACACTGAAGCTTTCTTT,CSVPLQGPDTEAFF
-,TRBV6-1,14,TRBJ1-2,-,TGTGCCAGCAGTGAAGCGATAGCGAACTATGGCTACACCTTC,CASSEAIANYGYTF
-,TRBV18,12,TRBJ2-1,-,TGTGCCAGCTCACGAGAATCCAGTGAGCAGTTCTTC,CASSRESSEQFF
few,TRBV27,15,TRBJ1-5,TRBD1,TGTGCCAGCAGCCGGGACAGGCGGAGCAATCAGCCCCAGCATTTT,CASSRDRRSNQPQHF
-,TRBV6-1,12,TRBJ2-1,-,TGTGCCAGCAGGGCATGGCTTAATGAGCAGTTCTTC,CASRAWLNEQFF
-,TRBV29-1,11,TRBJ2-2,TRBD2,TGCAGCGGCGGGGGTGGCGGGGAGCTGTTTTTT,CSGGGGGELFF
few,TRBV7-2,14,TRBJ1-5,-,TGTGCCAGCAGCCCACCAGGGCCCAATCAGCCCCAGCATTTT,CASSPPGPNQPQHF
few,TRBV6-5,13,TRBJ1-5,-,TGTGCCAGCAGTCCGGGACGGTCGAGGCCCCAGCATTTT,CASSPGRSRPQHF
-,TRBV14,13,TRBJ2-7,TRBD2,TGTGCCAGCAGTCGGGACTACCAGTACGAGCAGTACTTC,CASSRDYQYEQYF
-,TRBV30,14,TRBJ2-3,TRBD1,TGTGCCGCTAGACAGGGGGCGAGCACAGATACGCAGTATTTT,CAARQGASTDTQYF
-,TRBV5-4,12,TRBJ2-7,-,TGTGCCAGCAGCTTATGGGCCCGGGAGCAGTACTTC,CASSLWAREQYF
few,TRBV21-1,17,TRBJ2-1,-,TGTGCCAGCAGCAAAGGCAGGAGGAAGAGCTCCTACAATGAGCAGTTCTTC,CASSKGRRKSSYNEQFF
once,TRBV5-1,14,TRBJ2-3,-,TGCGCCAGCAGCTTGGTAGATCGCACAGATACGCAGTATTTT,CASSLVDRTDTQYF
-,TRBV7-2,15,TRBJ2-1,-,TGTGCCAGCAGCTTAGCCCAGGGTTACTACAATGAGCAGTTCTTC,CASSLAQGYYNEQFF
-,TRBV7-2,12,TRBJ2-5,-,TGTGCCAGCAGCTATGAGGGGGAGACCCAGTACTTC,CASSYEGETQYF
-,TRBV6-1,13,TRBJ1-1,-,TGTGCCAGCAGTGACTCGGGACGGAGTGAAGCTTTCTTT,CASSDSGRSEAFF
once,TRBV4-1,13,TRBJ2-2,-,TGCGCCAGCAGCCAAGATGAAGGGAGGGAGCTGTTTTTT,CASSQDEGRELFF
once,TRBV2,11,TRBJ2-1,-,TGTGCCAGCAGTGATTTCAATGAGCAGTTCTTC,CASSDFNEQFF
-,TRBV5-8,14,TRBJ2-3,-,TGTGCCAGCAAAAGGGCGCCGGACACAGATACGCAGTATTTT,CASKRAPDTDTQYF
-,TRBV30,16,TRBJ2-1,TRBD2,TGTGCCTGGAGCCTACCCGGGACTAGCTCCTACAATGAGCAGTTCTTC,CAWSLPGTSSYNEQFF
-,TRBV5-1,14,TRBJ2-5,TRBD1,TGCGCCAGCAGCTCTCCGACAGGGCGGGAGACCCAGTACTTC,CASSSPTGRETQYF
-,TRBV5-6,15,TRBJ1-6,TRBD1,TGTGCCAGCGGGGACAGCCGCTCCTATAATTCACCCCTCCACTTT,CASGDSRSYNSPLHF
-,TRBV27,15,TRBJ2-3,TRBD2,TGTGCCAGCAACTTTAGCGGGGGGGCGGCAGATACGCAGTATTTT,CASNFSGGAADTQYF
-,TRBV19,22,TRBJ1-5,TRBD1,TGTGCCAGTAGTATAGATTATGGGGGGACAGGGGTCCGGAGGAGGGGAAATCAGCCCCAGCATTTT,CASSIDYGGTGVRRRGNQPQHF
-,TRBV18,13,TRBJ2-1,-,TGTGCCAGCTCACCACCGTTGGGCAATGAGCAGTTCTTC,CASSPPLGNEQFF